This entry lists 13 T cell receptor beta chains sequenced from one sample in a study of glioma-infiltrating T cells after dendritic cell vaccination. Time point here: after dendritic cell vaccination, including at tumor progression/relapse. Clones were sequenced by immunoSEQ multiplex PCR, and TCRdb holds only the in-frame ones, with some missing. Among roughly 56,000 clones listed, more than 75% were seen once. The sequencing here drew on blood, taken after dendritic cell vaccination. The origin of the receptors is a human donor with glioblastoma.

The genes are TRBV19 and TRBJ2-4, with D possibly matching TRBD2 (5 bases). Germline-derived CDR1 and CDR2 are LNHDA and SQIVND (reference sequence). CDR3 size: 13 residues. V gave up 10 bases and J gave up 5 bases, with 15 bases separating them. Here the CDR3 DNA reads TGTGCCACCGCTAGAGGGAGCCAAAACATTCAGTACTTC. Amino acid sequence: CATARGSQNIQYF.

This clone has a handful of counts. J is TRBJ1-6 and V is TRBV15; unclear D gene. Trimming removed 0 bases from V and 8 bases from J, with 8 bases in between. Germline CDR1 reads LNHNV; CDR2 reads YYDKDF (reference sequence). The CDR3 length is 14 residues. CDR3 nucleotide sequence: TGTGCCACCAGCAGAGATGTGAGAGATTCACCCCTCCACTTT. Its protein product is CATSRDVRDSPLHF. Full variable domain (missing parts from reference TRBV15 and TRBJ1-6): DAMVIQNPRYQVTQFGKPVTLSCSQTLNHNVMYWYQQKSSQAPKLLFHYYDKDFNNEADTPDNFQSRRPNTSFCFLDIRSPGLGDTAMYLCATSRDVRDSPLHFGNGTRLTVT.

J is TRBJ1-6 and V is TRBV2, with 7 nucleotides matching TRBD1. Germline V gene sequence: CDR1 SNHLY, CDR2 FYNNEI. The CDR3 has 14 amino acids. With 6 bases clipped from V and 7 bases from J, the junction kept 6 bases outside the gene matches. CDR3 protein: CASRVQGRNSPLHF. CDR3 sequence (DNA): TGTGCCAGCAGGGTACAGGGGCGGAATTCACCCCTCCACTTT.

The rearrangement links TRBV6-5 to TRBJ1-2; 7 positions agree with TRBD1. The J segment lost 5 bases and the V segment lost 6 bases, leaving 6 bases of the junction unmatched. Germline V CDR1 and CDR2: MNHEY, SVGAGI. The CDR3 length is 13 residues. The DNA of the CDR3 is TGTGCCAGCAGCTTACAACAGGGGTATGGCTACACCTTC. Its translation: CASSLQQGYGYTF.

This clone was detected once. The chain couples TRBV19 to TRBJ1-4; D possibly corresponds to TRBD1 (5 bases). V shed 5 bases and J shed 5 bases, with 12 bases lying between them. Germline CDR1 LNHDA, CDR2 SQIVND (reference sequence). The CDR3 contains 14 residues. In DNA form, the CDR3 reads TGTGCCAGTAGTGGGGGGGACTGGAATGAAAAACTGTTTTTT. Its translation: CASSGGDWNEKLFF.

V and J are TRBV7-9 and TRBJ1-4; the match to TRBD1 covers 7 bases. Per the germline V gene, CDR1 is SEHNR and CDR2 is FQNEAQ (reference sequence). This CDR3 is built from 14 residues. Germline trimming cut 6 bases from V and 7 bases from J; bases unmatched to any gene: 8. CDR3 in DNA: TGTGCCAGCAGATCACAGGGGTCTGCTGAAAAACTGTTTTTT. Encoded protein: CASRSQGSAEKLFF.

The J gene is TRBJ2-7, the V gene TRBV30, with D unclear. The V gene's germline CDR1 is GTSNPN and CDR2 SVGIG (reference sequence). CDR3 length: 12 amino acids. The V and J ends lost 3 bases and 3 bases respectively, with 9 bases between them. CDR3 bases: TGTGCCTGGAGGGCCGCATTCTACGAGCAGTACTTC. Its protein product is CAWRAAFYEQYF.

The chain recombines TRBV30 with TRBJ2-2; D perhaps matches TRBD1 (5 bases). Germline CDR1 is GTSNPN and CDR2 is SVGIG (reference sequence). The V end lost 0 bases, the J end lost 1 base, and 9 bases lay between the germline ends. The CDR3 is 15 residues long. The CDR3 DNA reads TGTGCCTGGAGTGTAGGACACAAGAACACCGGGGAGCTGTTTTTT. Protein: CAWSVGHKNTGELFF.

The chain has TRBV19 and TRBJ2-1; 9 bases are a match to TRBD2. Germline V gene lookup returns CDR1 LNHDA and CDR2 SQIVND (reference sequence). J gave up 6 bases and V 5 bases, and 8 bases lay outside the gene matches. The CDR3 length is 15 residues. CDR3 amino acids: CASSQWTSVGNEQFF. CDR3 DNA: TGTGCCAGTAGTCAGTGGACTAGCGTGGGCAATGAGCAGTTCTTC.

The chain links TRBV5-6 to TRBJ2-5; 9 bases fit TRBD1. Germline-derived CDR1 and CDR2 are SGHDT and YYEEEE. CDR3 length equals 15 residues. V trimming: 4 bases; J trimming: 9 bases; junction bases outside the gene matches: 13. CDR3 sequence reads: CASSGADRGGLAQYF. The CDR3 DNA reads as TGTGCCAGCAGCGGTGCTGACAGGGGGGGTTTGGCCCAGTACTTC.

The gene calls are TRBV6-5 and TRBJ1-2, with D perhaps matching TRBD1 (6 bases). Germline V gene sequence: CDR1 MNHEY, CDR2 SVGAGI. V dropped 7 bases and J dropped 7 bases, with 13 bases sitting between them. CDR3 length equals 12 residues. The CDR3 coding sequence is TGTGCCAGCACCACACAGGGTTTTGGCTACACCTTC. It translates to CASTTQGFGYTF.

This chain connects TRBV7-2 to TRBJ1-3; D ambiguous. Germline CDR1 and CDR2: SGHTA and FQGNSA. This CDR3 spans 13 amino acids. V lost 8 bases, J lost 4 bases, and 12 bases lay in between. This CDR3 is CASHSMVGNTIYF. CDR3 nucleotides: TGTGCCAGCCACAGTATGGTGGGAAACACCATATATTTT.

This clone was picked up a small number of times. The genes are TRBV6-1 and TRBJ2-7, with TRBD1 identical over 10 bases. The CDR3 sequence is 15 residues long. Trimming took 4 bases from V and 5 from J; bases not matched to a gene: 8. Germline V gives CDR1 MNHNS, CDR2 SASEGT. Written as DNA, the CDR3 is TGTGCCAGCAGTGGCCTGACAGGGGGCTTCAACGAGCAGTACTTC. Encoded protein: CASSGLTGGFNEQYF.